The 20 T cell receptor beta chains listed next were all sequenced from one sample in a study of follicular helper T cells after annual influenza vaccination. As to time point: 2015-2016 season, pre-vaccination. The method was immunoSEQ multiplex PCR; TCRdb's version includes in-frame clones alone and lacks a portion of them. The table has about 6,000 clones, roughly 80% seen once. Here the sequenced sample was CXCR5- memory CD4+ T cells sorted from blood, taken on the day of influenza vaccination. The receptors here all came from an adult who received the influenza vaccine.

The chain carries TRBV6-1 and TRBJ1-1, with D tentatively TRBD1 (6 bases). From germline, CDR1 is MNHNS and CDR2 SASEGT. Trimming shortened V by 5 bases and J by 1 base, and 11 bases separated the two germline ends. This CDR3 is built from 14 residues. CDR3 residues: CASSTLGQNTEAFF. The CDR3 DNA reads TGTGCCAGCAGTACATTGGGACAGAACACTGAAGCTTTCTTT.

This chain connects TRBV29-1 to TRBJ1-1, with 8 bases matching TRBD1. V was clipped by 6 bases and J by 6 bases; unmatched bases: 6. The CDR3 runs 12 residues. The germline V gene encodes CDR1 SQVTM and CDR2 ANQGSEA. The CDR3 DNA reads TGCAGCGTCGGACAGGGTAACTCTGAAGCTTTCTTT. Translation: CSVGQGNSEAFF.

The chain joins TRBV28 to TRBJ2-6; D perhaps matches TRBD2 (5 bases). V was cut by 4 bases and J by 0 bases, with 13 bases left in between. CDR3 size: 17 residues. Germline values: CDR1 MDHEN, CDR2 SYDVKM. CDR3 DNA sequence: TGTGCCAGCAGTTCGACCGGACTCCGCTCTGGGGCCAACGTCCTGACTTTC. Protein sequence: CASSSTGLRSGANVLTF.

This rearrangement joins TRBV6-1 to TRBJ2-7; TRBD1 is a possible D gene (5 bases). V was trimmed by 5 bases and J by 2 bases, leaving 16 bases between them. Per germline, CDR1 MNHNS and CDR2 SASEGT. The CDR3 totals 15 residues. The CDR3 nucleotides read TGTGCCAGCAGTTTACGACAGACTGGTACCTACGAGCAGTACTTC. Translation: CASSLRQTGTYEQYF.

The chain carries TRBV4-1 and TRBJ1-3; D call uncertain. The CDR3 runs to 13 residues. Germline CDR1 reads MGHRA; CDR2 reads YSYEKL. V gave up 4 bases and J gave up 3 bases, with 7 bases separating them. This CDR3 is CASSRWGGNTIYF. As DNA, the CDR3 is TGCGCCAGCAGCCGCTGGGGTGGAAACACCATATATTTT.

The J gene is TRBJ2-7, the V gene TRBV9; D is perhaps TRBD2 (6 bases). The CDR3 consists of 15 residues. Germline CDR1 SGDLS, CDR2 YYNGEE. V lost 0 bases and J 3 bases, leaving 13 bases between the germline ends. CDR3 in DNA: TGTGCCAGCAGCGTAGGGGACTCGTCCTTCTACGAGCAGTACTTC. Its translation is CASSVGDSSFYEQYF.

The chain employs TRBV28 and TRBJ2-1, with D maybe TRBD1 (6 bases). Trimming pared 4 bases from V and 7 bases from J, leaving 8 bases between. Germline V lookup: CDR1 MDHEN, CDR2 SYDVKM. The CDR3 loop spans 12 amino acids. CDR3 protein: CASSYRANEQFF. CDR3 DNA: TGTGCCAGCAGTTACAGGGCGAATGAGCAGTTCTTC.

V is TRBV2 and J is TRBJ1-3, with a tentative D call TRBD1 (6 bases). V gave up 6 bases and J gave up 0 bases, with 21 bases separating them. Germline V lookup: CDR1 SNHLY, CDR2 FYNNEI. The CDR3 has 18 residues. CDR3 residues: CASSLTGSHSASGNTIYF. CDR3 nucleotide sequence: TGTGCCAGCAGCCTTACAGGGAGCCACAGCGCCTCTGGAAACACCATATATTTT.

This chain joins TRBV18 and TRBJ1-3; 8 bases agree with TRBD1. Germline-derived CDR1 and CDR2 are KGHSH and LQKENI. The CDR3 length is 18 residues. Trimming removed 4 bases from V and 0 bases from J; junction bases left unmatched: 11. The DNA of the CDR3 is TGTGCCAGCTCACAACTCGGACAGGGATCATACTCTGGAAACACCATATATTTT. It specifies CASSQLGQGSYSGNTIYF.

The chain has TRBV11-3 and TRBJ1-5; D not certain. Germline V CDR1 and CDR2: SGHNT, YENEEA. Trimming took 4 bases from V and 3 from J, leaving 19 bases between them. This CDR3 spans 17 amino acids. The CDR3 coding sequence is TGTGCCAGCAGCTCGAGGGCGGCCTCCCTACACAATCAGCCCCAGCATTTT. It specifies CASSSRAASLHNQPQHF.

The chain is built from TRBV5-1 and TRBJ1-6; 7 positions match TRBD1. This CDR3 has 14 amino acids. Germline V gene data show CDR1 as SGHRS and CDR2 as YFSETQ. The J segment lost 9 bases and the V segment lost 2 bases, leaving 5 bases of the junction unmatched. CDR3 sequence reads: CASSLYRGGSPLHF. CDR3 bases: TGCGCCAGCAGCTTATACAGGGGAGGTTCACCCCTCCACTTT. The entire variable domain, with the rest obtained from reference TRBV5-1 and TRBJ1-6, is as follows: KAGVTQTPRYLIKTRGQQVTLSCSPISGHRSVSWYQQTPGQGLQFLFEYFSETQRNKGNFPGRFSGRQFSNSRSEMNVSTLELGDSALYLCASSLYRGGSPLHFGNGTRLTVT.

The genes are TRBV10-3 and TRBJ2-3; 12 nucleotides align to TRBD2. V lost 8 bases to trimming and J lost 2 bases; unmatched junction nucleotides: 2. Per germline, CDR1 ENHRY and CDR2 SYGVKD. The CDR3 totals 14 residues. The CDR3 DNA is TGTGCCATCTCTAGCGGGGGGGCCACAGATACGCAGTATTTT. Translated: CAISSGGATDTQYF.

This clone was picked up a small number of times. The rearrangement joins TRBV5-1 to TRBJ1-2; the D is unclear. V lost 1 base and J lost 5, with 9 bases in between. CDR1 and CDR2 (germline): SGHRS, YFSETQ. The CDR3 contains 13 residues. The CDR3 nucleotides are TGCGCCAGCAGCTTGACAGCAGATTATGGCTACACCTTC. Protein product: CASSLTADYGYTF.

In DNA, the CDR3 is TGTGCCAGCAGCGTAGACAATTACGAGCAGTACTTC. Its translation is CASSVDNYEQYF. This chain uses TRBV9 with TRBJ2-7; D remains unclear. This CDR3 spans 12 amino acids. V lost 0 bases and J lost 4, with 5 bases in between. CDR1 is SGDLS and CDR2 is YYNGEE in the germline V gene.

The genes are TRBV27 and TRBJ2-1; TRBD2 matches at 8 bases. CDR3 size: 16 residues. Germline V gene data show CDR1 as MNHEY and CDR2 as SMNVEV (reference sequence). With 3 bases clipped from V and 4 bases from J, the junction kept 8 bases outside the gene matches. The CDR3 sequence is CASSFGREGRYNEQFF. CDR3 in DNA: TGTGCCAGCAGTTTTGGACGGGAGGGCCGATACAATGAGCAGTTCTTC.

Comment on this clone: Because it lacks the conserved phenylalanine or tryptophan at the end, this CDR3 is likely a read error. Because the CDR3's place on the DNA is in doubt, the DNA is left out and the CDR3 is given as listed by TCRdb. The V call is TRBV6-4, the J call TRBJ2-6; the table's TRBD2 call for D was not verified on the DNA. The germline V gene has CDR1 MRHNA and CDR2 SNTAGT. The CDR3 totals 11 residues, both ends included. CDR3: CASHVEGTSGG.

The chain uses TRBV5-1 and TRBJ2-7; TRBD1 might be the D (5 bases). Trimming shortened V by 0 bases and J by 2 bases, and 12 bases separated the two germline ends. The CDR3 totals 15 residues. The germline V gene encodes CDR1 SGHRS and CDR2 YFSETQ. CDR3 sequence reads: CASSLESGPTYEQYF. DNA of the CDR3: TGCGCCAGCAGCTTGGAGTCAGGGCCCACCTACGAGCAGTACTTC.

This sequence joins TRBV19 and TRBJ2-3; D uncertain. The CDR3 spans 12 residues. CDR1 is LNHDA, CDR2 SQIVND, per germline (reference sequence). V was trimmed by 5 bases and J by 2 bases, leaving 5 bases between them. The CDR3 nucleotides are TGTGCCAGTAGTCCCCCCACAGATACGCAGTATTTT. Translating it yields CASSPPTDTQYF. The complete variable domain, with remaining parts taken from reference TRBV19 and TRBJ2-3, reads DGGITQSPKYLFRKEGQNVTLSCEQNLNHDAMYWYRQDPGQGLRLIYYSQIVNDFQKGDIAEGYSVSREKKESFPLTVTSAQKNPTAFYLCASSPPTDTQYFGPGTRLTVL.

The chain has TRBV2 and TRBJ1-2; D unresolved. This CDR3 region has 13 residues. Trimming shortened V by 6 bases and J by 2 bases, and 10 bases separated the two germline ends. Per germline, CDR1 SNHLY and CDR2 FYNNEI. DNA of the CDR3: TGTGCCAGCAGCAAAAGGGAGAACTATGGCTACACCTTC. Translated: CASSKRENYGYTF.

This chain connects TRBV25-1 to TRBJ2-1, with 12 bases matching TRBD1. Germline V lookup: CDR1 MGHDK, CDR2 SYGVNS. The CDR3 consists of 16 residues. The junction had 7 bases not matched to a gene; V was cut back by 2 bases and J by 8 bases. For the CDR3, the DNA is TGTGCCAGCAGTGAAATACCGGGACAGGGGGCCGATGAGCAGTTCTTC. Amino acid sequence: CASSEIPGQGADEQFF. The full variable domain, completed using reference TRBV25-1 and TRBJ2-1, is EADIYQTPRYLVIGTGKKITLECSQTMGHDKMYWYQQDPGMELHLIHYSYGVNSTEKGDLSSESTVSRIRTEHFPLTLESARPSHTSQYLCASSEIPGQGADEQFFGPGTRLTVL.